These T cell receptor beta chains were read from a single sample in a study of control samples from healthy donors and cancer patients. Only in-frame clones appear in the TCRdb table, and some are missing; sequencing was by immunoSEQ multiplex PCR. This repertoire shows more than 110,000 clones, around nine tenths found once; its top ten account for about 11%. What was sequenced was blood. The receptors were gathered from a man aged 30-40 years in good health. CDR3s include the opening cysteine and the closing phenylalanine or tryptophan. Fields, in order: clone size, J gene, D gene, V gene, CDR3 DNA, CDR3 protein. D genes are given only for firm matches. The size field is filled for only some rows; it gives once, few, many or a size class.

clone size: NA; J gene: TRBJ1-2; D gene: NA; V gene: TRBV6-5; CDR3 DNA: TGTGCCAGCATTATGGATGTGATGGGCTACACCTTC; CDR3 protein: CASIMDVMGYTF
clone size: NA; J gene: TRBJ1-2; D gene: TRBD1; V gene: TRBV6-5; CDR3 DNA: TGTGCCAGCAGCTCCGGGACAGGGTTTAACTATGGCTACACCTTC; CDR3 protein: CASSSGTGFNYGYTF
clone size: NA; J gene: TRBJ2-1; D gene: TRBD2; V gene: TRBV28; CDR3 DNA: TGTGCCACCGGGAGGTTTTCGAGCGGGAGAACTGTTGAGCAGTTCTTC; CDR3 protein: CATGRFSSGRTVEQFF
clone size: NA; J gene: TRBJ1-4; D gene: TRBD1; V gene: TRBV3-1/TRBV3-2; CDR3 DNA: TGTGCCAGCAGCCCAGCGACAGGGAAAGAAAAACTGTTTTTT; CDR3 protein: CASSPATGKEKLFF
clone size: NA; J gene: TRBJ1-4; D gene: NA; V gene: TRBV6-5; CDR3 DNA: TGTGCCAGCACAAGACAGAGACCTAATGAAAAACTGTTTTTT; CDR3 protein: CASTRQRPNEKLFF
clone size: NA; J gene: TRBJ2-7; D gene: NA; V gene: TRBV4-3; CDR3 DNA: TGCGCCAGCAGCCAAGATAAGAGTTCCGAGCAGTACTTC; CDR3 protein: CASSQDKSSEQYF
clone size: NA; J gene: TRBJ2-5; D gene: NA; V gene: TRBV27; CDR3 DNA: TGTGCCAGCAGTTTGGGGTTTGTAGGGGCGACCCAGTACTTC; CDR3 protein: CASSLGFVGATQYF
clone size: NA; J gene: TRBJ1-1; D gene: NA; V gene: TRBV25-1; CDR3 DNA: TGTGCCAGCAGTGAACCCGAAGCTTTCTTT; CDR3 protein: CASSEPEAFF
clone size: NA; J gene: TRBJ1-2; D gene: TRBD1; V gene: TRBV6-1; CDR3 DNA: TGTGCCAGCAGTGAGACAGGGCCCCATCGGGGCTACACCTTC; CDR3 protein: CASSETGPHRGYTF
clone size: NA; J gene: TRBJ2-7; D gene: NA; V gene: TRBV14; CDR3 DNA: TGTGCCAGCAGCCCCAATAGCCCAGCATACGAGCAGTACTTC; CDR3 protein: CASSPNSPAYEQYF
clone size: NA; J gene: TRBJ1-5; D gene: NA; V gene: TRBV19; CDR3 DNA: TGTGCCAGTAGTACCCAGGGCAATCAGCCCCAGCATTTT; CDR3 protein: CASSTQGNQPQHF
clone size: NA; J gene: TRBJ2-7; D gene: NA; V gene: TRBV4-1; CDR3 DNA: TGCGCCAGCAGCCAAGAATCCCTAGGGTCCTACGAGCAGTACTTC; CDR3 protein: CASSQESLGSYEQYF
clone size: NA; J gene: TRBJ2-4; D gene: TRBD1; V gene: TRBV29-1; CDR3 DNA: TGCAGCGGGGGACAGAAAAACATTCAGTACTTC; CDR3 protein: CSGGQKNIQYF
clone size: NA; J gene: TRBJ1-2; D gene: NA; V gene: TRBV5-1; CDR3 DNA: TGCGCCAGCAGCACCAGTGGTCAGGATGGCTACACCTTC; CDR3 protein: CASSTSGQDGYTF
clone size: once; J gene: TRBJ1-6; D gene: TRBD1; V gene: TRBV28; CDR3 DNA: TGTGCCAGCAGTAAACCGACAGGGGGATGGTCACCCCTCCACTTT; CDR3 protein: CASSKPTGGWSPLHF
clone size: NA; J gene: TRBJ1-6; D gene: TRBD1; V gene: TRBV7-6; CDR3 DNA: TGTGCCAGCAGCCCCCGGGACAGGAAAGCCTCACCCCTCCACTTT; CDR3 protein: CASSPRDRKASPLHF
clone size: NA; J gene: TRBJ1-5; D gene: TRBD1; V gene: TRBV4-2; CDR3 DNA: TGTGCCAGCAGCGGTGGACAGGGGGCAGGTCAGCCCCAGCATTTT; CDR3 protein: CASSGGQGAGQPQHF
clone size: NA; J gene: TRBJ2-7; D gene: NA; V gene: TRBV27; CDR3 DNA: TGTGCCAGCAGCCCCATAGGTCAAAGCTCCTACGAGCAGTACTTC; CDR3 protein: CASSPIGQSSYEQYF
clone size: NA; J gene: TRBJ1-5; D gene: NA; V gene: TRBV28; CDR3 DNA: TGTGCCAGCAGTTTCCCCCTCTCCGGGGGCGGACAGCCCCAGCATTTT; CDR3 protein: CASSFPLSGGGQPQHF
clone size: NA; J gene: TRBJ1-2; D gene: NA; V gene: TRBV28; CDR3 DNA: TGTGCCAGCAGCCGAATGGTGGGCGGATCTAACTATGGCTACACCTTC; CDR3 protein: CASSRMVGGSNYGYTF
clone size: NA; J gene: TRBJ2-1; D gene: TRBD1; V gene: TRBV28; CDR3 DNA: TGTGCCAGCAGAGATGACAGGGGGCGGTGGTATGAGCAGTTCTTC; CDR3 protein: CASRDDRGRWYEQFF
clone size: NA; J gene: TRBJ2-1; D gene: TRBD2; V gene: TRBV5-6; CDR3 DNA: TGTGCCAGCAGCGGAGCGGGATTAGGGAATGAGCAGTTCTTC; CDR3 protein: CASSGAGLGNEQFF
clone size: NA; J gene: TRBJ1-6; D gene: TRBD1; V gene: TRBV5-6; CDR3 DNA: TGTGCCAGCAGCTATGGGATGGGACAGGGTAGGACACCCCTCCACTTT; CDR3 protein: CASSYGMGQGRTPLHF
clone size: NA; J gene: TRBJ2-7; D gene: NA; V gene: TRBV6-5; CDR3 DNA: TGTGCCAGCAGTACCGGGACAAAGGGCTACGAGCAGTACTTC; CDR3 protein: CASSTGTKGYEQYF
clone size: NA; J gene: TRBJ1-4; D gene: NA; V gene: TRBV5-4; CDR3 DNA: TGTGCCAGCAGCTCCGGGACTCATGGGGGAAATGAAAAACTGTTTTTT; CDR3 protein: CASSSGTHGGNEKLFF
clone size: NA; J gene: TRBJ2-3; D gene: TRBD2; V gene: TRBV28; CDR3 DNA: TGTGCCAGCAGTTCGGTCGGGGAGGGTACAGATACGCAGTATTTT; CDR3 protein: CASSSVGEGTDTQYF
clone size: NA; J gene: TRBJ2-7; D gene: TRBD1; V gene: TRBV25-1; CDR3 DNA: TGTGCCAGCAGTGAATGGACAGGGTCGGACGAGCAGTACTTC; CDR3 protein: CASSEWTGSDEQYF
clone size: NA; J gene: TRBJ1-2; D gene: NA; V gene: TRBV5-6; CDR3 DNA: TGTGCCAGCAGCTTGGTGGGACACCGCACTAACTATGGCTACACCTTC; CDR3 protein: CASSLVGHRTNYGYTF
clone size: NA; J gene: TRBJ2-6; D gene: TRBD1; V gene: TRBV7-9; CDR3 DNA: TGTGCCAGCAGCTTAACAGGGGGCGTTTTTGGGGCCAACGTCCTGACTTTC; CDR3 protein: CASSLTGGVFGANVLTF